This TCR beta chain originates from a study of blood T cell repertoires in COVID-19. At the level of the study: The cDNA or gDNA used as material had been derived from T cells, B-cell-depleted T cells, or PBMCs.

Sequenced by immunoSEQ multiplex PCR; TCRdb stores in-frame clones only, minus some. This table has 150,000 or so clones, 70% to 90% appearing once. V was clipped by 0 bases and J by 1 base, with 15 bases between them. Germline V gene lookup returns CDR1 LNHNV and CDR2 YYDKDF (reference sequence). This CDR3 spans 17 amino acids. What was sequenced was peripheral blood. The TCR comes from a woman aged 60-75 years with COVID-19, enrolled during active disease. This chain joins TRBV15 and TRBJ1-1; TRBD1 is a possible D gene (5 bases). The chain's CDR3 is CATSRDQFRRGNTEAFF. Written as DNA, the CDR3 is TGTGCCACCAGCAGAGATCAATTTCGGAGGGGGAACACTGAAGCTTTCTTT.